These 15 T cell receptor beta chains were all obtained from the same sample, sequenced in a study of multiple sclerosis patients with progressive multifocal leukoencephalopathy. Time point denoted: time of PML onset. TCRdb's copy holds only in-frame clones and misses some; the assay was immunoSEQ multiplex PCR. This table holds more than 30,000 clones, around 90% found once. The source was PBMCs, collected from a patient treated with natalizumab. These receptors came from a woman between 40 and 55 years old with progressive multifocal leukoencephalopathy.

The chain employs TRBV27 and TRBJ2-3; 7 nucleotides agree with TRBD2. J lost 5 bases, V lost 5 bases, and 13 bases had no gene match. Germline V gives CDR1 MNHEY, CDR2 SMNVEV (reference sequence). The CDR3 is 16 amino acids. The DNA for the CDR3 is TGTGCCAGCAGTCTCAGGACTAGACAGTTTGGAGATACGCAGTATTTT. Translating it yields CASSLRTRQFGDTQYF.

The J gene is TRBJ1-5, the V gene TRBV7-9, with D hard to call. Per germline, CDR1 SEHNR and CDR2 FQNEAQ (reference sequence). With 3 bases removed from V and 6 bases from J, the gap between germline ends came to 9 bases. This CDR3 comprises 13 residues. CDR3 amino acids: CASSFEGIQPQHF. The DNA for the CDR3 is TGTGCCAGCAGCTTCGAGGGCATTCAGCCCCAGCATTTT.

J is TRBJ1-1 and V is TRBV5-1, with D hard to call. The CDR3 sequence is 16 residues long. In germline, CDR1 is SGHRS, CDR2 YFSETQ. The germline V and J ends were trimmed by 0 bases and 1 base, with 13 bases remaining between them. CDR3 region: CASSLGPERGNTEAFF. In DNA, the CDR3 is TGCGCCAGCAGCTTGGGGCCAGAGCGGGGGAACACTGAAGCTTTCTTT.

The V and J genes are TRBV9 and TRBJ2-5, with a weak D call TRBD2 (6 bases). Looked up from germline, CDR1 is SGDLS and CDR2 is YYNGEE. The V and J ends lost 3 bases and 1 base respectively, with 7 bases between them. The CDR3 has 13 amino acids. CDR3 sequence: CASSDGGQETQYF. For the CDR3, the DNA is TGTGCCAGCAGCGACGGGGGCCAAGAGACCCAGTACTTC.

The CDR3 bases are TGTGCCAGCAGCCCAGATGCTACAGATACGCAGTATTTT. Translated: CASSPDATDTQYF. The chain uses TRBV7-9 and TRBJ2-3; no clear D gene. The CDR3 sequence is 13 residues long. The V gene lost 5 bases and the J gene lost 3 bases, with 9 bases spanning the gap. From germline, CDR1 is SEHNR and CDR2 FQNEAQ (reference sequence).

Only one count was recorded for this clone. V usage is TRBV2 and J usage is TRBJ1-4, with no clear D. The CDR3 covers 17 residues. The V gene's germline CDR1 is SNHLY and CDR2 FYNNEI. V dropped 6 bases and J dropped 0 bases, with 17 bases sitting between them. The CDR3 nucleotides read TGTGCCAGCAGCCTTCTAGGGAGAGTCGCAACTAATGAAAAACTGTTTTTT. It codes for CASSLLGRVATNEKLFF. Complete variable domain (other parts from reference TRBV2 and TRBJ1-4): EPEVTQTPSHQVTQMGQEVILRCVPISNHLYFYWYRQILGQKVEFLVSFYNNEISEKSEIFDDQFSVERPDGSNFTLKIRSTKLEDSAMYFCASSLLGRVATNEKLFFGSGTQLSVL.

J is TRBJ2-1 and V is TRBV11-3; 14 nucleotides align to TRBD2. Unmatched junction bases numbered 6, after V lost 0 bases and J lost 8 bases. Germline lookup yields CDR1 SGHNT and CDR2 YENEEA. The CDR3 spans 17 residues. CDR3 sequence (DNA): TGTGCCAGCAGCTTAGAGACTAGCGGGGGGGCCCGGGATGAGCAGTTCTTC. Translation gives CASSLETSGGARDEQFF.

The chain combines TRBV5-1 with TRBJ1-1; D is uncertain. CDR1 is SGHRS, CDR2 YFSETQ, per germline. Trimming removed 0 bases from V and 5 bases from J, with 11 bases in between. The CDR3 sequence is 14 residues long. The CDR3 reads CASSLAGAKTEAFF. CDR3 in DNA: TGCGCCAGCAGCTTGGCCGGCGCAAAGACTGAAGCTTTCTTT.

The chain couples TRBV11-2 to TRBJ2-7; TRBD1 matches at 8 bases. The CDR3 length is 13 residues. Germline V gene lookup returns CDR1 SGHAT and CDR2 FQNNGV. Losses at the gene ends were 4 bases for V and 1 base for J; bases not matched to a gene: 0. The CDR3 DNA reads as TGTGCCAGCAGCTGGGACAGGTCCTACGAGCAGTACTTC. Its protein is CASSWDRSYEQYF.

The V gene is TRBV7-2, the J gene TRBJ2-3; D not resolved. The CDR3 has 12 residues. The V end lost 2 bases, the J end lost 7 bases, and 7 bases lay between the germline ends. Germline loops: CDR1 SGHTA, CDR2 FQGNSA. The CDR3 DNA reads as TGTGCCAGCAGCTTATATCGTAATACGCAGTATTTT. Translated, it gives CASSLYRNTQYF.

This chain links TRBV11-2 with TRBJ1-5; 7 bases are a match to TRBD1. Trimming removed 5 bases from V and 2 bases from J; junction bases left unmatched: 3. The length of the CDR3 is 14 residues. Germline CDR1 and CDR2: SGHAT and FQNNGV. The CDR3 DNA reads TGTGCCAGCAGCGCCACAGGGGGCAATCAGCCCCAGCATTTT. Encoded protein: CASSATGGNQPQHF.

This clone was recorded a few times. The chain recombines TRBV7-9 with TRBJ1-1; D possibly corresponds to TRBD1 (5 bases). V was trimmed by 5 bases and J by 0 bases, leaving 13 bases between them. This CDR3 spans 15 amino acids. Germline V gives CDR1 SEHNR, CDR2 FQNEAQ (reference sequence). The DNA for the CDR3 is TGTGCCAGCAGCCCTCAGGGTGGCATGAACACTGAAGCTTTCTTT. Its protein is CASSPQGGMNTEAFF.

The rearrangement uses TRBV18 and TRBJ1-3; no clear D gene. The CDR3 covers 13 residues. Trimming took 5 bases from V and 0 from J, leaving 5 bases between them. The germline V gene has CDR1 KGHSH and CDR2 LQKENI. The CDR3 DNA sequence: TGTGCCAGCTCATCAGACTCTGGAAACACCATATATTTT. Translation: CASSSDSGNTIYF.

V usage is TRBV29-1 and J usage is TRBJ1-2, with a weak D call TRBD1 (5 bases). With 7 bases removed from V and 2 bases from J, the gap between germline ends came to 14 bases. The CDR3 is made up of 13 amino acids. Germline V gene sequence: CDR1 SQVTM, CDR2 ANQGSEA. CDR3: CSAGGGSNYGYTF. CDR3 DNA sequence: TGCAGCGCTGGGGGGGGTTCGAACTATGGCTACACCTTC.

Only one count was recorded for this clone. The J gene is TRBJ1-5, the V gene TRBV19, with TRBD1 matching over 10 bases. CDR3 length: 16 amino acids. Unmatched junction bases numbered 6, after V lost 3 bases and J lost 4 bases. From germline, CDR1 is LNHDA and CDR2 SQIVND (reference sequence). The CDR3 loop reads CASSIVRQGANQPQHF. In nucleotides, the CDR3 is TGTGCCAGTAGTATCGTTAGACAGGGGGCTAATCAGCCCCAGCATTTT.